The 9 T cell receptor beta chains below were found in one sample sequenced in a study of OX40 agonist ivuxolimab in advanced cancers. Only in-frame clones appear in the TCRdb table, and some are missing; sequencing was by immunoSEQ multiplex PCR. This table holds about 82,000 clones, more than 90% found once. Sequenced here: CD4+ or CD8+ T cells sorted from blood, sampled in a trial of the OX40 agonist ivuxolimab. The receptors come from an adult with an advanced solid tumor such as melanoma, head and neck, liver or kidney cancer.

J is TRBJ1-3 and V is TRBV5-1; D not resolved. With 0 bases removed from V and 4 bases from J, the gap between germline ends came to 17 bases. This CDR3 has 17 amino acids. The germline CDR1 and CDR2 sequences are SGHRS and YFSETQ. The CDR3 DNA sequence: TGCGCCAGCAGCTTGGCCGAGGGATTCGCGACCGGAAACACCATATATTTT. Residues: CASSLAEGFATGNTIYF.

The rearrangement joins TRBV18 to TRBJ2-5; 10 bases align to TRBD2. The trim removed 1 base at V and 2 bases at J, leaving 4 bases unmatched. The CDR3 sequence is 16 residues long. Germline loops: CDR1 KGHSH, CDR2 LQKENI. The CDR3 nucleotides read TGTGCCAGCTCACCACAAGGGACTAGCGAACAAGAGACCCAGTACTTC. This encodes CASSPQGTSEQETQYF. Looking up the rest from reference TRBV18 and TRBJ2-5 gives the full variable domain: NAGVMQNPRHLVRRRGQEARLRCSPMKGHSHVYWYRQLPEEGLKFMVYLQKENIIDESGMPKERFSAEFPKEGPSILRIQQVVRGDSAAYFCASSPQGTSEQETQYFGPGTRLLVL.

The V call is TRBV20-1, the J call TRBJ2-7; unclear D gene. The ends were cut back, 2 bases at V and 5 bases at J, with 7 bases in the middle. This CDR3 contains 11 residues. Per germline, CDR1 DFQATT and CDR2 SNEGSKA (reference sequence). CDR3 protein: CSARQSDEQYF. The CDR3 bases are TGCAGTGCTAGACAATCGGACGAGCAGTACTTC.

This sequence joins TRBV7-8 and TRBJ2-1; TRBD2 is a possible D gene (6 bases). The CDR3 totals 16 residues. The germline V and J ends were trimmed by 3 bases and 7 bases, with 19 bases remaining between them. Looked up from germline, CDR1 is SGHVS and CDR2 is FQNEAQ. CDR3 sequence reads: CASSFLLAQLANEQFF. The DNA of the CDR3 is TGTGCCAGCAGCTTCCTACTAGCCCAGTTGGCAAATGAGCAGTTCTTC.

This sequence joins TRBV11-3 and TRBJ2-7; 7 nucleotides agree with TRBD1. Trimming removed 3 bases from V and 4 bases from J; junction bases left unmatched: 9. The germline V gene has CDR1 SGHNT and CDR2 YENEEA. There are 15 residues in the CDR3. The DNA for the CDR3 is TGTGCCAGCAGCTTCACGGGACAGAAAATATACGAGCAGTACTTC. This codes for CASSFTGQKIYEQYF.

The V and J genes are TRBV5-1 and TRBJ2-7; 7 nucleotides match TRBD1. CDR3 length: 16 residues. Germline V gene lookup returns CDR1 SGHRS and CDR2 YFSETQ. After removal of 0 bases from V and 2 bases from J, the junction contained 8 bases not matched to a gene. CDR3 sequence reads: CASSLAVGTATYEQYF. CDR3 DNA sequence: TGCGCCAGCAGCTTGGCCGTCGGGACAGCAACCTACGAGCAGTACTTC.

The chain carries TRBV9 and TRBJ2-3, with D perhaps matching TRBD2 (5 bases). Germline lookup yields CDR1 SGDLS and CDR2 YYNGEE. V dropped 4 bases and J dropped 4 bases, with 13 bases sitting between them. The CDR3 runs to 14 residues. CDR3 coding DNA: TGTGCCAGCAGCCCCCGGATCGGGGCAGATACGCAGTATTTT. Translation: CASSPRIGADTQYF.

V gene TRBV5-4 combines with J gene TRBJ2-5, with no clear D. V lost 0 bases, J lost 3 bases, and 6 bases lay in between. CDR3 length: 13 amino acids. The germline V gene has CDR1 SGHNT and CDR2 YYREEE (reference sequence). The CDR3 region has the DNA TGTGCCAGCAGCTTGGGGACGGAAGAGACCCAGTACTTC. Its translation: CASSLGTEETQYF.

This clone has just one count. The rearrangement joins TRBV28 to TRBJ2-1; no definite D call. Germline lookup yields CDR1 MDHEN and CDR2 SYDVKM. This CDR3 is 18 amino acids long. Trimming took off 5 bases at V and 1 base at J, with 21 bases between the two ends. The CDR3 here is CASSTPLLLVDSYNEQFF. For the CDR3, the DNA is TGTGCCAGCAGTACCCCCCTCCTTTTAGTTGATTCCTACAATGAGCAGTTCTTC. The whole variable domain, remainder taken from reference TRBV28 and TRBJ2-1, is DVKVTQSSRYLVKRTGEKVFLECVQDMDHENMFWYRQDPGLGLRLIYFSYDVKMKEKGDIPEGYSVSREKKERFSLILESASTNQTSMYLCASSTPLLLVDSYNEQFFGPGTRLTVL.